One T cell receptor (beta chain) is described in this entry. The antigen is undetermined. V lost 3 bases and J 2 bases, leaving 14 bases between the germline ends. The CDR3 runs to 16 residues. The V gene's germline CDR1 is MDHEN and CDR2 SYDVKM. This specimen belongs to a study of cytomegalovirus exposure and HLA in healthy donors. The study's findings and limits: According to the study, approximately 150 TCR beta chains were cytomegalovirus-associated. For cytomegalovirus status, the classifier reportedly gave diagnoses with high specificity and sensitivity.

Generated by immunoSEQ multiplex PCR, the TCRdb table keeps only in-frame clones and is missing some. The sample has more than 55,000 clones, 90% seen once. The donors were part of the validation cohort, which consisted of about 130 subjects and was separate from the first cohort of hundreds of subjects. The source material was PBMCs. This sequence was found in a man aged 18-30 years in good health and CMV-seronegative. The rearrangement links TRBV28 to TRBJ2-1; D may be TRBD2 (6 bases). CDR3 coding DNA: TGTGCCAGCAGTTTGCCAGGACTAAGGGCCTACAATGAGCAGTTCTTC. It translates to CASSLPGLRAYNEQFF.